This passage covers 15 T cell receptor beta chains from one sample sequenced in a study of CD8 T cells in ankylosing spondylitis. Using its own MiXCR run on the 5' RACE reads, TCRdb lists one record per CDR3 protein. The sample includes more than 150,000 distinct CDR3 sequences, about 20% of them seen just once. The sequenced material came from blood, either unsorted or a sorted T cell fraction (not recorded which). These receptors were collected from a male donor aged 5 to 29 with ankylosing spondylitis or in good health (not recorded which).

This clonotype was seen at least ten times. The chain has TRBV6-2 or TRBV6-3 and TRBJ2-1, with a possible D match to TRBD1 (6 bases). In germline, CDR1 is MNHEY, CDR2 SVGEGT. V shed 6 bases and J shed 3 bases, with 15 bases lying between them. CDR3 size: 15 residues. The CDR3 protein is CASRTRTAIYNEQFF. The CDR3 coding sequence is TGTGCCAGCAGAACTCGGACAGCGATCTACAATGAGCAGTTCTTC.

This clonotype was detected ten times or more. This chain joins TRBV19 and TRBJ1-5; TRBD1 aligns across 7 bases. The V segment lost 5 bases and the J segment 6 bases; nucleotides outside the gene matches: 10. Germline V gene sequence: CDR1 LNHDA, CDR2 SQIVND (reference sequence). The CDR3 covers 15 residues. CDR3 amino acids: CASSEQGRVAQPQHF. As DNA, the CDR3 is TGTGCCAGTAGTGAACAGGGGAGAGTGGCTCAGCCCCAGCATTTT.

Ten or more counts support this clonotype. The genes are TRBV5-1 and TRBJ1-1; D is possibly TRBD1 (5 bases). CDR3 length: 15 amino acids. Between the trimmed V and J ends, which lost 0 bases and 0 bases, there was a span of 9 bases. Germline V gene sequence: CDR1 SGHRS, CDR2 YFSETQ. CDR3 loop: CASSLAGGLNTEAFF. In DNA, the CDR3 is TGCGCCAGCAGCTTGGCCGGGGGTCTGAACACTGAAGCTTTCTTT.

Many counts were recorded for this clonotype. The genes are TRBV7-9 and TRBJ2-1; the match to TRBD2 covers 11 bases. This CDR3 spans 15 amino acids. V lost 4 bases to trimming and J lost 4 bases; unmatched junction nucleotides: 3. The germline V gene encodes CDR1 SEHNR and CDR2 FQNEAQ (reference sequence). For the CDR3, the DNA is TGTGCCAGCAGCTGGACTAGCGGGTCATACAATGAGCAGTTCTTC. Its protein is CASSWTSGSYNEQFF.

The chain has TRBV7-9 and TRBJ2-2, with no clear D. The CDR3 consists of 13 residues. The V and J ends lost 5 bases and 1 base respectively, with 5 bases between them. Germline V gene lookup returns CDR1 SEHNR and CDR2 FQNEAQ (reference sequence). The CDR3 loop is CASSEKNTGELFF. Here the CDR3 DNA reads TGTGCCAGCAGCGAGAAGAACACCGGGGAGCTGTTTTTT.

With regard to this clonotype: This could be a read error, since a much larger clone is one nucleotide away. The genes are TRBV18 and TRBJ2-7; weak D call: TRBD1 (5 bases). This CDR3 is built from 16 residues. Germline V CDR1 and CDR2: KGHSH, LQKENI. The CDR3 DNA reads TGTGCCAGCTCACCCCTGCCCCAAAGGGGTGGTTACGACCAGTACTTC. Its translation: CASSPLPQRGGYDQYF.

This clonotype was found many times. CDR3 coding DNA: TGTGCCAGCAGTCCGGGGACAGGGGCAGAGACCCAGTACTTC. It translates to CASSPGTGAETQYF. This sequence joins TRBV12-3 or TRBV12-4 and TRBJ2-5; 10 bases line up with TRBD1. The CDR3 totals 14 residues. V lost 5 bases and J lost 4; bases outside the gene matches: 4.

This clonotype was observed many times. The V call is TRBV20-1, the J call TRBJ2-3; 9 bases are a match to TRBD2. Germline values: CDR1 DFQATT, CDR2 SNEGSKA (reference sequence). Unmatched junction bases numbered 6, after V lost 0 bases and J lost 5 bases. The CDR3 length is 15 residues. CDR3 nucleotides: TGCAGTGCTAGAGAAGGGACTAGCATTGGAGATACGCAGTATTTT. It specifies CSAREGTSIGDTQYF.

This clonotype was recorded at least ten times. The gene calls are TRBV24-1 and TRBJ2-1; 9 bases map to TRBD2. Germline values: CDR1 KGHDR, CDR2 SFDVKD. V lost 4 bases, J lost 5 bases, and 14 bases stayed unmatched. The CDR3 runs 18 residues. Written as DNA, the CDR3 is TGTGCCACCAGTGACCCCGGGACGGCGGGAGGGGTCGACAATGAGCAGTTCTTC. Protein: CATSDPGTAGGVDNEQFF.

The V and J genes are TRBV12-3 or TRBV12-4 and TRBJ2-2; D call uncertain. CDR3 length equals 12 residues. Deletions cut 5 bases from V and 5 bases from J, with 6 bases between. The CDR3 nucleotides read TGTGCCAGCAGTGGGGTGACCGGGGAGCTGTTTTTT. Its protein product is CASSGVTGELFF.

The sample holds many counts of this clonotype. The chain carries TRBV5-1 and TRBJ2-4; D perhaps matches TRBD1 (6 bases). The V end lost 0 bases, the J end lost 0 bases, and 10 bases lay between the germline ends. Germline lookup yields CDR1 SGHRS and CDR2 YFSETQ. The CDR3 is 16 amino acids. The CDR3 is CASSLEGQPAKNIQYF. The CDR3 coding sequence is TGCGCCAGCAGCTTGGAAGGACAGCCAGCCAAAAACATTCAGTACTTC.

The chain carries TRBV29-1 and TRBJ2-7, with D maybe TRBD1 (6 bases). Per germline, CDR1 SQVTM and CDR2 ANQGSEA. The CDR3 loop spans 16 amino acids. Trimming removed 8 bases from V and 2 bases from J, with 25 bases in between. CDR3 residues: CSSAFFWDIITYEQYF. The CDR3 DNA follows: TGCAGCTCCGCTTTCTTTTGGGACATAATAACCTACGAGCAGTACTTC.

There are a few counts of this clonotype. The V gene is TRBV30, the J gene TRBJ2-7; the D gene is possibly TRBD2 (5 bases). V was trimmed by 0 bases and J by 2 bases, leaving 8 bases between them. CDR1 and CDR2 from the germline V gene are GTSNPN and SVGIG (reference sequence). There are 13 residues in the CDR3. The CDR3 here is CAWSVGGPYEQYF. The CDR3 DNA is TGTGCCTGGAGTGTCGGCGGGCCCTACGAGCAGTACTTC.

This clonotype was found many times. This sequence joins TRBV5-5 and TRBJ2-2; the match to TRBD1 covers 7 bases. The trim removed 0 bases at V and 2 bases at J, leaving 7 bases unmatched. The CDR3 is made up of 17 amino acids. From germline, CDR1 is SGHKS and CDR2 YYEKEE (reference sequence). CDR3 sequence reads: CASSLDDREINTGELFF. The CDR3 nucleotides read TGTGCCAGCAGCTTGGATGACAGGGAGATAAACACCGGGGAGCTGTTTTTT.

This clonotype was observed a handful of times. This chain joins TRBV11-2 and TRBJ2-3; a possible D gene is TRBD2 (6 bases). Germline assignment: CDR1 SGHAT and CDR2 FQNNGV. CDR3 size: 15 residues. V lost 2 bases and J 5 bases, leaving 14 bases between the germline ends. CDR3 in DNA: TGTGCCAGCAGCTTATACGGGAGAGACCGAGATACGCAGTATTTT. Residues: CASSLYGRDRDTQYF.